The 17 T cell receptor beta chains below were found in one sample sequenced in a study of CD8 T cells in Susac syndrome (dated by TCRdb to about 2019). Receptor libraries were prepared by the immunoSEQ multiplex PCR assay. RNA was extracted using the RNeasy kit, and roughly 0.5 to 1 ug of the RNA was reverse transcribed with random hexamers. Through fastp at Q25 and MiXCR, TCRdb rebuilt clones from the public reads, retaining in-frame beta chains. Rows merge per CDR3 protein into single entries with the most common DNA and genes. Recorded for this sample are 150,000 or so distinct CDR3 sequences; nearly 97% of them occurred a single time. The top ten constitute under 0.15% of the sample. Source material: CD8+ T cells from PBMCs. All receptors come from a human donor with multiple sclerosis.

The DNA of the CDR3 is TGTGCCAGCAGTTTTGAGGGTATCGCCGGGGAGCTGTTTTTT. This translates into CASSFEGIAGELFF. The gene calls are TRBV12-3 or TRBV12-4 and TRBJ2-2; perhaps TRBD2 as D (5 bases). CDR3 size: 14 residues. V lost 3 bases and J 6 bases, leaving 11 bases between the germline ends.

This clonotype was picked up a small number of times. This rearrangement joins TRBV27 to TRBJ2-1; 7 nucleotides agree with TRBD1. Germline values: CDR1 MNHEY, CDR2 SMNVEV (reference sequence). This CDR3 spans 12 amino acids. Trimming took 9 bases from V and 7 from J; bases not matched to a gene: 6. CDR3 nucleotide sequence: TGTGCCAGTAGTCCGACAGGGAATGAGCAGTTCTTC. Translation: CASSPTGNEQFF.

The V gene is TRBV7-2, the J gene TRBJ2-1, with 10 bases that match TRBD2. Per the germline V gene, CDR1 is SGHTA and CDR2 is FQGNSA. Trimming removed 5 bases from V and 3 bases from J; junction bases left unmatched: 10. There are 17 residues in the CDR3. CDR3 DNA: TGTGCCAGCAGCCCTACCCGGAGCGGGGGGGGCTACAATGAGCAGTTCTTC. Protein sequence: CASSPTRSGGGYNEQFF.

The rearrangement links TRBV12-5 to TRBJ2-1, with TRBD1 identical over 7 bases. Per the germline V gene, CDR1 is LGHNT and CDR2 is FRNRAP. With 3 bases clipped from V and 7 bases from J, the junction kept 6 bases outside the gene matches. The CDR3 loop spans 14 amino acids. For the CDR3, the DNA is TGTGCTAGTGGTTTATGGGACAGCCTAAATGAGCAGTTCTTC. It specifies CASGLWDSLNEQFF.

The chain has TRBV13 and TRBJ2-7, with a possible D match to TRBD1 (7 bases). This CDR3 contains 13 residues. Per germline, CDR1 PRHDT and CDR2 FYEKMQ (reference sequence). V was shortened by 4 bases and J by 7 bases, with 14 bases between the two germline ends. This CDR3 reads CASSSGGMGEQYV. The CDR3 DNA reads as TGTGCCAGCAGCTCAGGGGGGATGGGAGAGCAGTACGTC.

The CDR3 here is CASAITDRPFDNEQFF. The DNA of the CDR3 is TGTGCCAGCGCCATTACCGACAGACCCTTCGACAATGAGCAGTTCTTC. V usage is TRBV7-9 and J usage is TRBJ2-1; possible D gene TRBD1, 5 bases. Germline loops: CDR1 SEHNR, CDR2 FQNEAQ (reference sequence). The V and J ends lost 8 bases and 5 bases respectively, with 22 bases between them. The CDR3 spans 16 residues.

The V call is TRBV29-1, the J call TRBJ2-2; 7 bases are a match to TRBD2. This CDR3 is 12 amino acids long. The J segment lost 6 bases and the V segment lost 7 bases, leaving 5 bases of the junction unmatched. Germline CDR1 reads SQVTM; CDR2 reads ANQGSEA. The CDR3 protein is CSGTSGAGELFF. The CDR3 DNA follows: TGCAGCGGTACCAGCGGGGCCGGGGAGCTGTTTTTT.

A few counts support this clonotype. The chain carries TRBV29-1 and TRBJ1-1; 7 nucleotides align to TRBD1. In germline, CDR1 is SQVTM, CDR2 ANQGSEA. CDR3 length: 13 amino acids. With V trimmed by 2 bases and J by 0 bases, 0 bases remained unmatched. The CDR3 region is CSVEQGVNTEAFF. DNA of the CDR3: TGCAGCGTTGAACAGGGGGTGAACACTGAAGCTTTCTTT.

The V gene is TRBV7-9, the J gene TRBJ2-4; the D call may be TRBD1 or TRBD2 (5 bases each). Germline CDR1 and CDR2: SEHNR and FQNEAQ (reference sequence). V was clipped by 3 bases and J by 11 bases, with 14 bases between them. The CDR3 loop spans 13 amino acids. This CDR3 is CASSFGTELFQYF. CDR3 nucleotides: TGTGCCAGCAGCTTTGGGACGGAGCTGTTTCAGTACTTC.

The V gene is TRBV24-1, the J gene TRBJ2-3; 8 bases are shared with TRBD2. After removal of 4 bases from V and 4 bases from J, the junction contained 3 bases not matched to a gene. In germline, CDR1 is KGHDR, CDR2 SFDVKD. This CDR3 has 14 amino acids. In DNA form, the CDR3 reads TGTGCCACCAGTGAATCAGCGGGGGCAGATACGCAGTATTTT. Translating gives CATSESAGADTQYF.

V usage is TRBV27 and J usage is TRBJ2-5; TRBD1 aligns across 7 bases. The V gene's germline CDR1 is MNHEY and CDR2 SMNVEV (reference sequence). The V segment lost 5 bases and the J segment 0 bases; nucleotides outside the gene matches: 6. The CDR3 extends over 15 amino acids. The CDR3 protein is CASSPSQGYQETQYF. CDR3 nucleotide sequence: TGTGCCAGCAGTCCCTCACAGGGGTACCAAGAGACCCAGTACTTC.

The rearrangement links TRBV30 to TRBJ2-7; 11 bases line up with TRBD1. J was trimmed by 4 bases and V by 5 bases; bases with no gene match: 7. Per germline, CDR1 GTSNPN and CDR2 SVGIG (reference sequence). This CDR3 has 14 amino acids. For the CDR3, the DNA is TGTGCCTGGGGAGTCGGGACAGGGGGATACGAGCAGTACTTC. As protein: CAWGVGTGGYEQYF.

The V call is TRBV4-1, the J call TRBJ1-2; 8 bases are shared with TRBD1. Trimming cost V 0 bases and J 0 bases; bases outside gene matches: 6. This CDR3 comprises 17 residues. Germline V gene data show CDR1 as MGHRA and CDR2 as YSYEKL. The CDR3 DNA is TGCGCCAGCAGCCAAGAGCCTGGGACAGGAGCTAACTATGGCTACACCTTC. Amino acid sequence: CASSQEPGTGANYGYTF.

The V and J genes are TRBV5-6 and TRBJ2-1, with 8 nucleotides matching TRBD2. The germline CDR1 and CDR2 sequences are SGHDT and YYEEEE. Trimming took 9 bases from V and 0 from J; bases not matched to a gene: 5. The CDR3 length is 14 residues. The CDR3 DNA reads as TGTGCCACCCACCGGGGGGGCTCCTACAATGAGCAGTTCTTC. Encoded protein: CATHRGGSYNEQFF.

The DNA for the CDR3 is TGTGCCAGCAGCTTACTAGTGACCTACGAGCAGTACTTC. It codes for CASSLLVTYEQYF. The chain links TRBV7-9 to TRBJ2-7; D call uncertain. In germline, CDR1 is SEHNR, CDR2 FQNEAQ (reference sequence). CDR3 size: 13 residues. V lost 2 bases and J lost 2, with 7 bases in between.

The chain joins TRBV2 to TRBJ2-2; no reliable D call. The germline V gene has CDR1 SNHLY and CDR2 FYNNEI. The CDR3 consists of 14 residues. V was shortened by 8 bases and J by 0 bases, with 10 bases between the two germline ends. The CDR3 reads CASHPASNTGELFF. CDR3 nucleotides: TGTGCCAGCCATCCAGCGTCGAACACCGGGGAGCTGTTTTTT.

V is TRBV11-2 and J is TRBJ2-7; 9 nucleotides agree with TRBD1. Germline lookup yields CDR1 SGHAT and CDR2 FQNNGV. The V gene end was trimmed by 5 bases and the J gene end by 0 bases; junction bases not matched to a gene: 11. This CDR3 contains 17 residues. CDR3 sequence (DNA): TGTGCCAGCAGCCCGACAGGAGTGGGACAGGGCTCCTACGAGCAGTACTTC. Translated: CASSPTGVGQGSYEQYF.